This TCR beta chain was sequenced during a study of cytomegalovirus exposure and HLA in healthy donors. Use of 60 Vbeta and 13 Jbeta primers characterized the PCR. Generated by immunoSEQ multiplex PCR, the TCRdb table keeps only in-frame clones and is missing some. Among about 140,000 clones listed, 80% were seen once. CDR1 and CDR2 (germline): MDHEN, SYDVKM. CDR3 length: 14 residues. Trimming cost V 6 bases and J 1 base, with 12 bases left between them. The chain is built from TRBV28 and TRBJ1-1, with D possibly matching TRBD1 (6 bases). Source material: PBMCs. This TCR was sampled from a man between 50 and 59 years old in good health and CMV-seronegative. DNA for the CDR3: TGTGCCAGCAGGTCTGGACAGAAGAACACTGAAGCTTTCTTT. It is translated as CASRSGQKNTEAFF.